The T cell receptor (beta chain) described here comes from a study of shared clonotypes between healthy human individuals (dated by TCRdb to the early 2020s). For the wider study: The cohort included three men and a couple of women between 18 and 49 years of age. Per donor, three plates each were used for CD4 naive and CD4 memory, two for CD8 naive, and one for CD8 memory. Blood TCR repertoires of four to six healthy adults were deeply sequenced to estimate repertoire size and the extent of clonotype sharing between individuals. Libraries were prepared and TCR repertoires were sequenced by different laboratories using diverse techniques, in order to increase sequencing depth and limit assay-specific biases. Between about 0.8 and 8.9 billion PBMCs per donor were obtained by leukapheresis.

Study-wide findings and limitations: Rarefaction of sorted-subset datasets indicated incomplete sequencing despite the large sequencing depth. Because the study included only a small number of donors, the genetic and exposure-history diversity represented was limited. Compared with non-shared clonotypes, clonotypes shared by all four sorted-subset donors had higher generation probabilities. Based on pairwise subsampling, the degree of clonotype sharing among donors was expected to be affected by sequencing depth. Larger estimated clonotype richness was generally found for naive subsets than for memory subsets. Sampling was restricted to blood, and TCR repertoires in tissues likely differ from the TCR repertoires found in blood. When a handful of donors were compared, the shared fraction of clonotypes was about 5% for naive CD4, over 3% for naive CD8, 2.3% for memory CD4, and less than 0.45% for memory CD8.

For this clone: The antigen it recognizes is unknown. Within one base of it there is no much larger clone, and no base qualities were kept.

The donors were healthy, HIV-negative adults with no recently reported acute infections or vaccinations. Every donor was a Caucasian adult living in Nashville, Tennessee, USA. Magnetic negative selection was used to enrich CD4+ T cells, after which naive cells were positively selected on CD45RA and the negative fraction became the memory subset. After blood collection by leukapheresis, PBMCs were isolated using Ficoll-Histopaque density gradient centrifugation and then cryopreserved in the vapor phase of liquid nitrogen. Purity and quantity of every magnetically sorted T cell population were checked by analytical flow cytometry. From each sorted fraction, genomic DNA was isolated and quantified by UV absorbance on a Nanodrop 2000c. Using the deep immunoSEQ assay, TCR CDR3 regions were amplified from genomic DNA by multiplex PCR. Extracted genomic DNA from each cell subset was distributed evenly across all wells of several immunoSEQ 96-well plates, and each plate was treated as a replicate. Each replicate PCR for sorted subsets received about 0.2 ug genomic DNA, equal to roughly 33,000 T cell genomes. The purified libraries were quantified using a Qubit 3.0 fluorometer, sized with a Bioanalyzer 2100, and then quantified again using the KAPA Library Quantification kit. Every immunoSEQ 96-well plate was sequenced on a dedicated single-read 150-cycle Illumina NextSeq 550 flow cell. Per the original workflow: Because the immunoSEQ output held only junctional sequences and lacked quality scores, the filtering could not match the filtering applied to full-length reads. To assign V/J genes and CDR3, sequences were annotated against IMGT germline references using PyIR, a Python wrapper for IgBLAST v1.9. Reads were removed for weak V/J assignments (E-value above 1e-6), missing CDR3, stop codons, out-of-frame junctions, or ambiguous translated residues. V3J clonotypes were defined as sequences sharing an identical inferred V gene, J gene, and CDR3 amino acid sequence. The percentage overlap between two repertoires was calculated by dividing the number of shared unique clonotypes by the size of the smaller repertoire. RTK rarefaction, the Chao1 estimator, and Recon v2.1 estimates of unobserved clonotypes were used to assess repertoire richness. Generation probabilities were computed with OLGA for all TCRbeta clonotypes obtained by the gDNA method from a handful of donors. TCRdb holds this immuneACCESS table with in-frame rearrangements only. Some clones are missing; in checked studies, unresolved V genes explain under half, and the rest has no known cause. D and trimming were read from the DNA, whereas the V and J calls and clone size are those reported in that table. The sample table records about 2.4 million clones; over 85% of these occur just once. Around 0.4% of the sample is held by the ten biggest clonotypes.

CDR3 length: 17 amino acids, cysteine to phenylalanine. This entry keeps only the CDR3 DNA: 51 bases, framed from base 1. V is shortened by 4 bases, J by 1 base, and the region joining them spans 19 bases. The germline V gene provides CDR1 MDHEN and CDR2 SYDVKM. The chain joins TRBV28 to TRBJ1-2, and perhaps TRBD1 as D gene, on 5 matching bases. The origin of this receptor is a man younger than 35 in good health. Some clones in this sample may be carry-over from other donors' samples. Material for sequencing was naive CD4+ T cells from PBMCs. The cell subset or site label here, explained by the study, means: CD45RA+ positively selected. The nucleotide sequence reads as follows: TGTGCCAGCAGTTCTTCCGGGGAGGGGACGATTAACTATGGCTACACCTTC. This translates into CASSSSGEGTINYGYTF.